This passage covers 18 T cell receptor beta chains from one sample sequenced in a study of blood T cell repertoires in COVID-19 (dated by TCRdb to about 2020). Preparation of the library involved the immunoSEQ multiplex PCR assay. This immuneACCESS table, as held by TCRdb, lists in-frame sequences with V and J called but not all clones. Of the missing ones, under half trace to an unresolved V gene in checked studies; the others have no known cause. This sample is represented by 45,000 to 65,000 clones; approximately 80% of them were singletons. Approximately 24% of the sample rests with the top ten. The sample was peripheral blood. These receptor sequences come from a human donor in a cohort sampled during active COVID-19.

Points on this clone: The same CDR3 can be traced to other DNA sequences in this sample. The CDR3 reads CASSPGQGSDTQYF. In DNA, the CDR3 is TGTGCCAGCAGTCCGGGACAGGGCTCAGATACGCAGTATTTT. The chain combines TRBV27 with TRBJ2-3; 9 nucleotides align to TRBD1. CDR1 and CDR2 from the germline V gene are MNHEY and SMNVEV (reference sequence). The CDR3 has 14 amino acids. The V and J ends lost 5 bases and 4 bases, in that order; junction bases with no gene match: 4.

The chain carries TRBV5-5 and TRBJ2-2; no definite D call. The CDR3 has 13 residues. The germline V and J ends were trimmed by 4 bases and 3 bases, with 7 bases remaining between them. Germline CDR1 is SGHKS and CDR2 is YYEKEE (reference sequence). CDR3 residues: CASSPQYTGELFF. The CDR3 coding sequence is TGTGCCAGCAGCCCGCAGTACACCGGGGAGCTGTTTTTT.

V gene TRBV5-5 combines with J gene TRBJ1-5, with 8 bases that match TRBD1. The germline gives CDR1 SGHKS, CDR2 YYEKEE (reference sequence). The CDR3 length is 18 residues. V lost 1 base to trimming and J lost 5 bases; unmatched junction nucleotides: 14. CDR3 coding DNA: TGTGCCAGCAGCTTGTTTAGCACCACAGGGGGGGCGGATCAGCCCCAGCATTTT. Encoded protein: CASSLFSTTGGADQPQHF.

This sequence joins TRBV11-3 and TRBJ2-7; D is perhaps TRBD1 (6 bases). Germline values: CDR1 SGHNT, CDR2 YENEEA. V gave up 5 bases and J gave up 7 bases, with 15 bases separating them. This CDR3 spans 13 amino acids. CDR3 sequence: CASSLTGMGEQYF. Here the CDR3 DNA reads TGTGCCAGCAGCCTAACAGGGATGGGAGAGCAGTACTTC.

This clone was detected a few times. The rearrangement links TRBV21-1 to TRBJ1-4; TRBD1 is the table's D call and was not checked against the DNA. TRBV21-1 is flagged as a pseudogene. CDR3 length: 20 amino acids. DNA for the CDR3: TGTGCCAGCAGCAACACTCTCCCGGGACAGGGGATGTGGGCTAATGAAAAACTGTTTTTT. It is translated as CASSNTLPGQGMWANEKLFF.

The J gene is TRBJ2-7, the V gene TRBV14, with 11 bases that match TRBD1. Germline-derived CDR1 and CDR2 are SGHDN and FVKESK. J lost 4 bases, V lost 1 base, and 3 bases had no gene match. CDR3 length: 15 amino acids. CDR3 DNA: TGTGCCAGCAGCCAAGGGGGGACAGGGGGTTACGAGCAGTACTTC. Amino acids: CASSQGGTGGYEQYF.

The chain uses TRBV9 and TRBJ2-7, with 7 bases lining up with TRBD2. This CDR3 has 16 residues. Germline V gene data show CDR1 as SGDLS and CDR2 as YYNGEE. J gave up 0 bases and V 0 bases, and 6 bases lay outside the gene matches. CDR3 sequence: CASSVEGGSFSYEQYF. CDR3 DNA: TGTGCCAGCAGCGTAGAAGGCGGGAGCTTCTCCTACGAGCAGTACTTC.

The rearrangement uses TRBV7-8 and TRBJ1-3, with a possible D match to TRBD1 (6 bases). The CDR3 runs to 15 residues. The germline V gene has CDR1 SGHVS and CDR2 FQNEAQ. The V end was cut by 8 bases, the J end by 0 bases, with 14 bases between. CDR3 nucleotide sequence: TGTGCCAGCTCTTTTCGGGACACCTCTGGAAACACCATATATTTT. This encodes CASSFRDTSGNTIYF.

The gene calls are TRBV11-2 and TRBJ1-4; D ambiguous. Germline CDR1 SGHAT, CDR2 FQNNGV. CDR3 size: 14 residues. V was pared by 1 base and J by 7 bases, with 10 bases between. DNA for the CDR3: TGTGCCAGCAGCTTAGTATATACGGGTGAAAAACTGTTTTTT. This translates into CASSLVYTGEKLFF.

The CDR3 DNA reads as TGTGCCAGCAGCTTGACCCCGGGACTACACACAGATACGCAGTATTTT. Protein product: CASSLTPGLHTDTQYF. The J gene is TRBJ2-3, the V gene TRBV11-2; TRBD2 matches at 7 bases. This CDR3 contains 16 residues. With 3 bases clipped from V and 2 bases from J, the junction kept 8 bases outside the gene matches. Germline values: CDR1 SGHAT, CDR2 FQNNGV.

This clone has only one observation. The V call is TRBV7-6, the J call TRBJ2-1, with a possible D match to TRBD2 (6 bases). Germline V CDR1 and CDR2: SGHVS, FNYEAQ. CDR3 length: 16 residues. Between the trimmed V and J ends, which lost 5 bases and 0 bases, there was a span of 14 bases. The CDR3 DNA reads TGTGCCAGCAGCCGGGGACTTTTAAGCTCCTACAATGAGCAGTTCTTC. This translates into CASSRGLLSSYNEQFF. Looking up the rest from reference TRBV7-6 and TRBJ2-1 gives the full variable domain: GAGVSQSPRYKVTKRGQDVALRCDPISGHVSLYWYRQALGQGPEFLTYFNYEAQQDKSGLPNDRFSAERPEGSISTLTIQRTEQRDSAMYRCASSRGLLSSYNEQFFGPGTRLTVL.

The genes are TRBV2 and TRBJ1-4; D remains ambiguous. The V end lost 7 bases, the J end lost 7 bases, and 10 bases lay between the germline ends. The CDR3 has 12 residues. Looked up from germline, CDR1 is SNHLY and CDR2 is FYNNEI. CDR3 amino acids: CASTPPGEKLFF. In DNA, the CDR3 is TGTGCCAGCACCCCGCCAGGTGAAAAACTGTTTTTT. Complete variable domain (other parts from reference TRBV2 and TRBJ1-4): EPEVTQTPSHQVTQMGQEVILRCVPISNHLYFYWYRQILGQKVEFLVSFYNNEISEKSEIFDDQFSVERPDGSNFTLKIRSTKLEDSAMYFCASTPPGEKLFFGSGTQLSVL.

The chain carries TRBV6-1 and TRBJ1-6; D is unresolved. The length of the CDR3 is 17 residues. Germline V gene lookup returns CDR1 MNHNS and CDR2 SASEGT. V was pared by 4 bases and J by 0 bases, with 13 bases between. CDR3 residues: CASSVRVESSYNSPLHF. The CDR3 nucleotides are TGTGCCAGCAGTGTGAGGGTCGAGAGCTCCTATAATTCACCCCTCCACTTT.

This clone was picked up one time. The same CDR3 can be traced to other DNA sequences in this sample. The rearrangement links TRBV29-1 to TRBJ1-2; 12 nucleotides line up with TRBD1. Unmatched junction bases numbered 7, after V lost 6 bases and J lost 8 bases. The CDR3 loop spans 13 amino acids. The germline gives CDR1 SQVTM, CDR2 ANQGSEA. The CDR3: CSVVGQGAWGYTF. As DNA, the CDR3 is TGCAGCGTGGTGGGACAGGGGGCATGGGGCTACACCTTC.

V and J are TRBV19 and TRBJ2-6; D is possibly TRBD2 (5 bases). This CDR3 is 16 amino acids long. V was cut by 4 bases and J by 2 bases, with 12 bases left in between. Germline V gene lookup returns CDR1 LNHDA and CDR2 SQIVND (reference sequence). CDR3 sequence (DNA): TGTGCCAGTAGTAGGAAAAGGGAGCCTGGGGCCAACGTCCTGACTTTC. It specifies CASSRKREPGANVLTF.

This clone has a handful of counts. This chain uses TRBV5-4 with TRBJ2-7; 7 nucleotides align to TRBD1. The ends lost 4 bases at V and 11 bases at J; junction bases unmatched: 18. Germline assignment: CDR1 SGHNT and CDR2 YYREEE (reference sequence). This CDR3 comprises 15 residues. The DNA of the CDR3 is TGTGCCAGCAGCCCGAACCCCGGGACAGATCGTGGAAAGTACTTC. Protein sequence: CASSPNPGTDRGKYF. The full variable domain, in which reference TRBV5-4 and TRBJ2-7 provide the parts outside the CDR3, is ETGVTQSPTHLIKTRGQQVTLRCSSQSGHNTVSWYQQALGQGPQFIFQYYREEENGRGNFPPRFSGLQFPNYSSELNVNALELDDSALYLCASSPNPGTDRGKYFGPGTRLTVT.

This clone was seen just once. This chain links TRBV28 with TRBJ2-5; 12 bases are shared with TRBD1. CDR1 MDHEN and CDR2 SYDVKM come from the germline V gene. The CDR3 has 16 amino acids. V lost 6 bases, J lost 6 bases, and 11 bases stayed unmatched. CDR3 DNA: TGTGCCAGCAGCCTCTCCGGGACAGGGGGCTTGCAGACCCAGTACTTC. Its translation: CASSLSGTGGLQTQYF. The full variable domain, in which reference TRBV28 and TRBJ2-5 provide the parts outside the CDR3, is DVKVTQSSRYLVKRTGEKVFLECVQDMDHENMFWYRQDPGLGLRLIYFSYDVKMKEKGDIPEGYSVSREKKERFSLILESASTNQTSMYLCASSLSGTGGLQTQYFGPGTRLLVL.

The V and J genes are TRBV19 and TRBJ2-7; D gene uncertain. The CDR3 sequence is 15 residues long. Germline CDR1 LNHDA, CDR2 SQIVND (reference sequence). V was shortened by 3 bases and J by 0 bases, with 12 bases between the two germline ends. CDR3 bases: TGTGCCAGTAGTATTGTGAGCGCTGGCTCCTACGAGCAGTACTTC. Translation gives CASSIVSAGSYEQYF. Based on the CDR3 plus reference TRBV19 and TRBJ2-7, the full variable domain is DGGITQSPKYLFRKEGQNVTLSCEQNLNHDAMYWYRQDPGQGLRLIYYSQIVNDFQKGDIAEGYSVSREKKESFPLTVTSAQKNPTAFYLCASSIVSAGSYEQYFGPGTRLTVT.